Included here is one TCR beta chain sequence, with context. Donors sampled were nominally healthy, though unrecorded immune exposures were likely. This sample is drawn from a study of cytomegalovirus exposure and HLA in healthy donors. 60 Vbeta and 13 Jbeta primers were used in PCR. TCRdb's table, derived via immunoSEQ multiplex PCR, lists solely in-frame clones and lacks some. The sample has about 130,000 clones, over 60% seen once; the top ten hold about 2.6%. In germline, CDR1 is LNHDA, CDR2 SQIVND (reference sequence). Trimming cost V 5 bases and J 4 bases; bases outside gene matches: 5. The CDR3 covers 14 residues.

This TCR was sampled from a human donor in good health. Material for sequencing was PBMCs. The V call is TRBV19, the J call TRBJ1-1; 9 nucleotides align to TRBD1. The CDR3 region is CASSDRGRGTEAFF. The CDR3, as DNA: TGTGCCAGTAGTGACAGGGGGAGAGGCACTGAAGCTTTCTTT.